These 16 T cell receptor beta chains were all obtained from the same sample, sequenced in a study of human T cells and chemical hapten exposure. Time point given: patch test 1, 2 weeks after DPC sensitization. The treatment: therapeutic diphenylcyclopropenone sensitization with weekly scalp DPC. TCRdb re-analysed the RACE reads in MiXCR, keeping a single row per CDR3 protein. The sample contains tens of thousands of distinct CDR3 sequences, around 9% of which appear only once. The sequencing here drew on whole blood, taken in connection with sensitization to the hapten diphenylcyclopropenone (DPC). The receptors shown here come from a woman in her 50s with alopecia areata. Some clones in this sample may be carry-over from other donors' samples.

This clonotype was counted between two and nine times. The chain joins TRBV18 to TRBJ2-5, with 8 nucleotides matching TRBD1. The CDR3 is made up of 15 amino acids. Germline V gene data show CDR1 as KGHSH and CDR2 as LQKENI. V shed 0 bases and J 4 bases; nucleotides not matched to a gene: 4. The CDR3 reads CASSPPDRGRETQYF. CDR3 nucleotide sequence: TGTGCCAGCTCACCACCCGACAGGGGCCGAGAGACCCAGTACTTC.

Only a few counts were recorded for this clonotype. The chain uses TRBV7-8 and TRBJ1-1, with no clear D. Trimming cost V 4 bases and J 4 bases, with 10 bases left between them. Per germline, CDR1 SGHVS and CDR2 FQNEAQ. The CDR3 length is 13 residues. In nucleotides, the CDR3 is TGTGCCAGCAGCTCCGACATGCCCACTGAAGCTTTCTTT. Translating gives CASSSDMPTEAFF.

V and J are TRBV4-2 and TRBJ2-1; 13 bases match TRBD2. CDR1 is LGHNA and CDR2 is YNFKEQ in the germline V gene. The CDR3 sequence is 16 residues long. The V and J ends lost 3 bases and 5 bases, in that order; junction bases with no gene match: 4. As DNA, the CDR3 is TGTGCCAGCAGCCATACCGGGACTAGCGGGGACAATGAGCAGTTCTTC. This translates into CASSHTGTSGDNEQFF.

This clonotype was counted ten times or more. The genes are TRBV28 and TRBJ1-5, with D perhaps matching TRBD1 (6 bases). Trimming pared 6 bases from V and 3 bases from J, leaving 12 bases between. The CDR3 consists of 14 residues. CDR1 MDHEN and CDR2 SYDVKM come from the germline V gene. CDR3 loop: CASSKTGVNQPQHF. In DNA form, the CDR3 reads TGTGCCAGCAGCAAGACAGGCGTCAATCAGCCCCAGCATTTT.

In nucleotides, the CDR3 is TGCGCCAGCAGCCAAGCCCTTGGCTACGAGCAGTACTTC. Translated, it gives CASSQALGYEQYF. The rearrangement uses TRBV4-1 and TRBJ2-7; D remains unclear. This CDR3 is 13 amino acids long. Germline V gene lookup returns CDR1 MGHRA and CDR2 YSYEKL. V lost 1 base, J lost 3 bases, and 7 bases lay in between.

This clonotype appeared many times. The CDR3 DNA follows: TGTGCCAGCACCACTAACAGGTTCACTGAAGCTTTCTTT. This gives the protein CASTTNRFTEAFF. The chain combines TRBV25-1 with TRBJ1-1, with a weak D call TRBD1 (5 bases). CDR3 size: 13 residues. CDR1 is MGHDK and CDR2 is SYGVNS in the germline V gene. Deletions cut 7 bases from V and 4 bases from J, with 13 bases between. Drawing the rest from reference TRBV25-1 and TRBJ1-1, the complete variable domain is EADIYQTPRYLVIGTGKKITLECSQTMGHDKMYWYQQDPGMELHLIHYSYGVNSTEKGDLSSESTVSRIRTEHFPLTLESARPSHTSQYLCASTTNRFTEAFFGQGTRLTVV.

The chain recombines TRBV7-9 with TRBJ1-1; 7 nucleotides align to TRBD1. J was trimmed by 7 bases and V by 5 bases; bases with no gene match: 10. Germline V gene sequence: CDR1 SEHNR, CDR2 FQNEAQ (reference sequence). This CDR3 is built from 14 residues. This CDR3 reads CASSLQGGAGEAFF. DNA for the CDR3: TGTGCCAGCAGCCTCCAGGGGGGTGCGGGTGAAGCTTTCTTT.

This clonotype was observed many times. The V gene is TRBV29-1, the J gene TRBJ2-6; no reliable D call. This CDR3 contains 16 residues. Germline V gene sequence: CDR1 SQVTM, CDR2 ANQGSEA. Trimming stripped 6 bases from V and 0 bases from J, with 15 bases between. CDR3 nucleotide sequence: TGCAGCGTAATCATAACCTTAAGCTCTGGGGCCAACGTCCTGACTTTC. Protein product: CSVIITLSSGANVLTF.

Ten or more counts support this clonotype. The rearrangement joins TRBV20-1 to TRBJ2-3, with 7 bases lining up with TRBD2. This CDR3 contains 17 residues. CDR1 DFQATT and CDR2 SNEGSKA come from the germline V gene (reference sequence). V gave up 0 bases and J gave up 2 bases; unmatched junction bases: 11. CDR3 DNA sequence: TGCAGTGCTAGAGATCGCCCCCGACTAGCCTCCACAGATACGCAGTATTTT. This sequence encodes CSARDRPRLASTDTQYF.

The genes are TRBV18 and TRBJ2-2; D is uncertain. The germline V and J ends were trimmed by 5 bases and 2 bases, with 6 bases remaining between them. From germline, CDR1 is KGHSH and CDR2 LQKENI. This CDR3 is 13 amino acids long. CDR3 sequence: CASSTLNTGELFF. DNA for the CDR3: TGTGCCAGCTCAACCCTAAACACCGGGGAGCTGTTTTTT.

This clonotype appeared many times. The chain has TRBV20-1 and TRBJ1-5; D uncertain. V lost 6 bases to trimming and J lost 8 bases, with 17 bases between them. This CDR3 is 13 amino acids long. Germline V gene data show CDR1 as DFQATT and CDR2 as SNEGSKA (reference sequence). CDR3 sequence (DNA): TGCAGTGCACTCTCTGGCTTTTTGGAGCCCCAGCATTTT. Protein product: CSALSGFLEPQHF.

This clonotype has a count of ten or more. The chain couples TRBV10-3 to TRBJ2-5, with no clear D. The V and J ends lost 0 bases and 4 bases respectively, with 3 bases between them. CDR1 and CDR2 (germline): ENHRY, SYGVKD. The CDR3 spans 12 residues. The CDR3, as DNA: TGTGCCATCAGTGAGTCTGGAGAGACCCAGTACTTC. This translates into CAISESGETQYF.

This clonotype was found many times. DNA of the CDR3: TGTGCCAGCAGCCCCAAGTCGACAGCCTATGGCTACACCTTC. Translating gives CASSPKSTAYGYTF. The chain links TRBV7-9 to TRBJ1-2; maybe TRBD1 (5 bases). The CDR3 has 14 residues. CDR1 and CDR2 from the germline V gene are SEHNR and FQNEAQ (reference sequence). Trimming removed 5 bases from V and 4 bases from J, with 14 bases in between. Looking up the rest from reference TRBV7-9 and TRBJ1-2 gives the full variable domain: DTGVSQNPRHKITKRGQNVTFRCDPISEHNRLYWYRQTLGQGPEFLTYFQNEAQLEKSRLLSDRFSAERPKGSFSTLEIQRTEQGDSAMYLCASSPKSTAYGYTFGSGTRLTVV.

At least ten counts were recorded for this clonotype. The CDR3 reads CASRKLFSPVGANVLTF. In DNA form, the CDR3 reads TGTGCCAGCAGGAAACTCTTTAGTCCGGTAGGGGCCAACGTCCTGACTTTC. The chain is built from TRBV2 and TRBJ2-6; D gene unclear. V lost 6 bases, J lost 4 bases, and 19 bases lay in between. The germline gives CDR1 SNHLY, CDR2 FYNNEI. The CDR3 spans 17 residues.

In this sample, this clonotype turned up many times. The chain uses TRBV18 and TRBJ2-7, with 9 bases aligning to TRBD1. The germline V gene has CDR1 KGHSH and CDR2 LQKENI. The CDR3 is made up of 14 amino acids. V was pared by 4 bases and J by 7 bases, with 8 bases of the junction left unmatched. CDR3 sequence reads: CASSQGQGSEEQYF. Here the CDR3 DNA reads TGTGCCAGCTCACAGGGACAGGGCTCGGAGGAGCAGTACTTC.

The chain couples TRBV2 to TRBJ1-5; possible D gene TRBD1, 6 bases. Germline assignment: CDR1 SNHLY and CDR2 FYNNEI. Trimming pared 7 bases from V and 6 bases from J, leaving 16 bases between. The length of the CDR3 is 14 residues. The DNA for the CDR3 is TGTGCCAGCAACTCCGACAGGAAAGGTCAGCCCCAGCATTTT. It encodes CASNSDRKGQPQHF. Full variable domain (rest looked up from reference TRBV2 and TRBJ1-5): EPEVTQTPSHQVTQMGQEVILRCVPISNHLYFYWYRQILGQKVEFLVSFYNNEISEKSEIFDDQFSVERPDGSNFTLKIRSTKLEDSAMYFCASNSDRKGQPQHFGDGTRLSIL.